This is a list of T cell receptor beta chains from one sample in a study of blood T cell repertoires in COVID-19. The protocol was immunoSEQ multiplex PCR, while the TCRdb copy is restricted to in-frame clones and leaves out a portion. The repertoire holds approximately 110,000 clones, with over 75% as singletons. The material sequenced was peripheral blood. These TCRs come from a woman of 80 years or more with acute or convalescent COVID-19. Each CDR3 is given with its conserved first and last residue. A D gene is named only where the DNA matches it firmly. A clone size is listed for some rows: how often the clone was seen (once, few, many), or a class if it is expanded.

abundance: NA
v_gene: TRBV2
d_gene: NA
j_gene: TRBJ1-5
CDR3aa: CASSEYSNQPQHF
CDR3nt: TGTGCCAGCAGTGAATATAGCAATCAGCCCCAGCATTTT

abundance: NA
v_gene: TRBV28
d_gene: NA
j_gene: TRBJ1-3
CDR3aa: CASTSGPPGNTIYF
CDR3nt: TGTGCCAGCACTTCAGGGCCACCTGGAAACACCATATATTTT

abundance: few
v_gene: TRBV7-3
d_gene: NA
j_gene: TRBJ1-1
CDR3aa: CASSEQGMGTNTEAFF
CDR3nt: TGTGCCAGCAGCGAACAGGGAATGGGGACGAACACTGAAGCTTTCTTT

abundance: NA
v_gene: TRBV7-8
d_gene: TRBD2
j_gene: TRBJ2-1
CDR3aa: CSGSGGNNEQFF
CDR3nt: TGTTCCGGTAGCGGGGGCAACAATGAGCAGTTCTTC

abundance: NA
v_gene: TRBV12-3/TRBV12-4
d_gene: NA
j_gene: TRBJ2-2
CDR3aa: CASSSTGTGELFF
CDR3nt: TGTGCCAGCAGTTCAACAGGCACCGGGGAGCTGTTTTTT

abundance: NA
v_gene: TRBV27
d_gene: TRBD1
j_gene: TRBJ1-6
CDR3aa: CASSRDRLYNSPLHF
CDR3nt: TGTGCCAGCAGTAGGGACAGGTTGTATAATTCACCCCTCCACTTT

abundance: once
v_gene: TRBV11-2
d_gene: NA
j_gene: TRBJ2-5
CDR3aa: CASSPGTHNQETQYF
CDR3nt: TGTGCCAGCAGCCCCGGGACACACAATCAAGAGACCCAGTACTTC

abundance: NA
v_gene: TRBV3-1/TRBV3-2
d_gene: NA
j_gene: TRBJ2-3
CDR3aa: CASSQVLFSSDTQYF
CDR3nt: TGTGCCAGCAGCCAAGTTTTATTCAGTTCAGATACGCAGTATTTT

abundance: NA
v_gene: TRBV5-1
d_gene: TRBD1
j_gene: TRBJ2-1
CDR3aa: CASSKVPGQGVEQFF
CDR3nt: TGCGCCAGCAGCAAAGTGCCGGGACAGGGCGTTGAGCAGTTCTTC

abundance: NA
v_gene: TRBV6-5
d_gene: NA
j_gene: TRBJ1-2
CDR3aa: CASSYGQNYGYTF
CDR3nt: TGTGCCAGCAGTTATGGCCAGAACTATGGCTACACCTTC

abundance: NA
v_gene: TRBV10-3
d_gene: NA
j_gene: TRBJ1-5
CDR3aa: CAISEGGGNQPQHF
CDR3nt: TGTGCCATCAGTGAAGGAGGAGGGAATCAGCCCCAGCATTTT

abundance: NA
v_gene: TRBV27
d_gene: NA
j_gene: TRBJ1-1
CDR3aa: CASRGVIRNTEAFF
CDR3nt: TGTGCCAGCAGGGGAGTCATACGGAACACTGAAGCTTTCTTT

abundance: NA
v_gene: TRBV6-2/TRBV6-3
d_gene: NA
j_gene: TRBJ1-3
CDR3aa: CASSDSTSGNTIYF
CDR3nt: TGTGCCAGCAGTGACAGTACCTCTGGAAACACCATATATTTT

abundance: NA
v_gene: TRBV3-1/TRBV3-2
d_gene: TRBD1
j_gene: TRBJ1-2
CDR3aa: CASSPQGPRGGYTF
CDR3nt: TGTGCCAGCAGCCCACAGGGGCCTCGGGGTGGCTACACCTTC

abundance: NA
v_gene: TRBV7-9
d_gene: NA
j_gene: TRBJ1-2
CDR3aa: CASSLEQGLDYGYTF
CDR3nt: TGTGCCAGCAGCTTAGAACAGGGCCTAGACTATGGCTACACCTTC

abundance: NA
v_gene: TRBV27
d_gene: NA
j_gene: TRBJ1-1
CDR3aa: CASSLSGGAMNTEAFF
CDR3nt: TGTGCCAGCAGTTTATCAGGGGGGGCCATGAACACTGAAGCTTTCTTT

abundance: NA
v_gene: TRBV18
d_gene: NA
j_gene: TRBJ1-2
CDR3aa: CASSTGTGNFGYTF
CDR3nt: TGTGCCAGCTCAACAGGGACCGGGAATTTTGGCTACACCTTC

abundance: NA
v_gene: TRBV3-1/TRBV3-2
d_gene: TRBD2
j_gene: TRBJ2-7
CDR3aa: CASSPTSGGTYEQYF
CDR3nt: TGTGCCAGCAGCCCCACTAGCGGGGGGACCTACGAGCAGTACTTC

abundance: NA
v_gene: TRBV5-1
d_gene: TRBD1
j_gene: TRBJ2-7
CDR3aa: CASSPRQGSYEQYF
CDR3nt: TGCGCCAGCAGCCCCCGACAGGGATCCTACGAGCAGTACTTC

abundance: NA
v_gene: TRBV30
d_gene: TRBD1
j_gene: TRBJ1-1
CDR3aa: CAWSGRTGYTEAFF
CDR3nt: TGTGCCTGGAGTGGACGGACAGGGTACACTGAAGCTTTCTTT

abundance: NA
v_gene: TRBV6-5
d_gene: NA
j_gene: TRBJ1-5
CDR3aa: CASSYEVGQPQHF
CDR3nt: TGTGCCAGCAGTTACGAGGTCGGTCAGCCCCAGCATTTT

abundance: few
v_gene: TRBV24-1
d_gene: NA
j_gene: TRBJ2-5
CDR3aa: CATSPGVGSRKTQYF
CDR3nt: TGTGCCACCAGTCCGGGGGTAGGGAGCAGGAAGACCCAGTACTTC

abundance: once
v_gene: TRBV4-3
d_gene: NA
j_gene: TRBJ2-6
CDR3aa: CASSQFSPRQFYSGANVLTF
CDR3nt: TGCGCCAGCAGCCAATTTTCCCCCAGACAGTTTTACTCTGGGGCCAACGTCCTGACTTTC

abundance: once
v_gene: TRBV6-5
d_gene: NA
j_gene: TRBJ1-2
CDR3aa: CATRAVGGLYGYTF
CDR3nt: TGTGCCACACGGGCTGTCGGGGGGCTCTACGGCTACACCTTC

abundance: once
v_gene: TRBV18
d_gene: TRBD1
j_gene: TRBJ1-4
CDR3aa: CASSDRGGTNEKLFF
CDR3nt: TGTGCCAGCTCCGACAGGGGTGGCACTAATGAAAAACTGTTTTTT

abundance: NA
v_gene: TRBV11-2
d_gene: NA
j_gene: TRBJ1-1
CDR3aa: CASSSSQGNTEAFF
CDR3nt: TGTGCCAGCAGCTCAAGTCAGGGGAACACTGAAGCTTTCTTT

abundance: NA
v_gene: TRBV10-1
d_gene: NA
j_gene: TRBJ1-2
CDR3aa: CASTSDNYGYTF
CDR3nt: TGCGCCAGCACCAGCGATAACTATGGCTACACCTTC

abundance: NA
v_gene: TRBV7-9
d_gene: TRBD1
j_gene: TRBJ2-7
CDR3aa: CASSLGAGGTSYEQYF
CDR3nt: TGTGCCAGCAGCTTAGGGGCAGGGGGCACCTCCTACGAGCAGTACTTC

abundance: NA
v_gene: TRBV3-1/TRBV3-2
d_gene: TRBD1
j_gene: TRBJ2-7
CDR3aa: CASSQRVTGKSYEQYF
CDR3nt: TGTGCCAGCAGCCAACGTGTGACAGGGAAGTCCTACGAGCAGTACTTC

abundance: NA
v_gene: TRBV7-2
d_gene: TRBD2
j_gene: TRBJ2-7
CDR3aa: CASSPSGVLSYEQYF
CDR3nt: TGTGCCAGCAGCCCTAGCGGGGTCCTTTCCTACGAGCAGTACTTC

abundance: NA
v_gene: TRBV5-6
d_gene: TRBD2
j_gene: TRBJ2-3
CDR3aa: CASSFGSGGPISTDTQYF
CDR3nt: TGTGCCAGCAGCTTTGGTAGCGGGGGGCCTATAAGCACAGATACGCAGTATTTT

abundance: once
v_gene: TRBV19
d_gene: TRBD1
j_gene: TRBJ1-2
CDR3aa: CASSPGQVSYGYTF
CDR3nt: TGTGCCAGTAGTCCCGGACAGGTCAGCTATGGCTACACCTTC

abundance: NA
v_gene: TRBV5-6
d_gene: NA
j_gene: TRBJ1-5
CDR3aa: CASSLRGLGQPQHF
CDR3nt: TGTGCCAGCAGCTTGCGGGGGTTAGGGCAGCCCCAGCATTTT

abundance: NA
v_gene: TRBV15
d_gene: TRBD1
j_gene: TRBJ1-3
CDR3aa: CATSRQGQVPSGNTIYF
CDR3nt: TGTGCCACCAGCAGACAGGGACAGGTCCCCTCTGGAAACACCATATATTTT

abundance: NA
v_gene: TRBV19
d_gene: TRBD1
j_gene: TRBJ2-1
CDR3aa: CASSIGDRYNEQFF
CDR3nt: TGTGCCAGTAGTATAGGGGACAGATACAATGAGCAGTTCTTC

abundance: NA
v_gene: TRBV5-4
d_gene: NA
j_gene: TRBJ1-2
CDR3aa: CASSPGGTDDLGYTF
CDR3nt: TGTGCCAGCAGCCCGGGAGGGACGGATGATCTGGGCTACACCTTC

abundance: NA
v_gene: TRBV5-1
d_gene: NA
j_gene: TRBJ2-5
CDR3aa: CASKPLGGEETQYF
CDR3nt: TGCGCCAGCAAGCCCTTAGGCGGGGAAGAGACCCAGTACTTC

abundance: NA
v_gene: TRBV4-1
d_gene: TRBD2
j_gene: TRBJ2-1
CDR3aa: CASSELAGVTNEQFF
CDR3nt: TGCGCCAGCAGCGAGCTAGCGGGGGTTACCAATGAGCAGTTCTTC

abundance: NA
v_gene: TRBV24-1
d_gene: NA
j_gene: TRBJ2-1
CDR3aa: CATSDFVGGSNEQFF
CDR3nt: TGTGCCACCAGTGACTTCGTTGGGGGGAGCAATGAGCAGTTCTTC

abundance: NA
v_gene: TRBV19
d_gene: NA
j_gene: TRBJ1-1
CDR3aa: CASKSGQYGTRTEAFF
CDR3nt: TGTGCCAGTAAATCAGGACAGTACGGTACCCGGACTGAAGCTTTCTTT

abundance: NA
v_gene: TRBV7-3
d_gene: TRBD2
j_gene: TRBJ2-7
CDR3aa: CASSSSGGSGEQYF
CDR3nt: TGTGCCAGCAGCTCTAGCGGGGGGTCAGGCGAGCAGTACTTC

abundance: NA
v_gene: TRBV3-1/TRBV3-2
d_gene: TRBD2
j_gene: TRBJ2-2
CDR3aa: CASRRGLAGGELFF
CDR3nt: TGTGCCAGCAGGCGAGGACTAGCGGGCGGGGAGCTGTTTTTT

abundance: NA
v_gene: TRBV7-8
d_gene: TRBD2
j_gene: TRBJ2-2
CDR3aa: CASRLGLAGTGELFF
CDR3nt: TGTGCCAGCCGCTTGGGACTAGCGGGCACCGGGGAGCTGTTTTTT

abundance: NA
v_gene: TRBV5-4
d_gene: NA
j_gene: TRBJ2-1
CDR3aa: CASSLSGNNEQFF
CDR3nt: TGTGCCAGCAGCTTGTCGGGGAACAATGAGCAGTTCTTC

abundance: NA
v_gene: TRBV5-1
d_gene: TRBD2
j_gene: TRBJ2-2
CDR3aa: CPSSENSGGGTTGELFF
CDR3nt: TGCCCCAGCAGCGAAAATAGCGGGGGGGGTACCACCGGGGAGCTGTTTTTT

abundance: few
v_gene: TRBV5-8
d_gene: TRBD1
j_gene: TRBJ2-2
CDR3aa: CASSLGGATGELFF
CDR3nt: TGTGCCAGCAGCTTAGGGGGCGCGACCGGGGAGCTGTTTTTT

abundance: NA
v_gene: TRBV6-5
d_gene: TRBD1
j_gene: TRBJ1-2
CDR3aa: CASTRSGTDNYGYTF
CDR3nt: TGTGCCAGCACCCGGTCCGGGACAGATAACTATGGCTACACCTTC

abundance: NA
v_gene: TRBV7-2
d_gene: TRBD2
j_gene: TRBJ2-7
CDR3aa: CASSLTGGYEQYF
CDR3nt: TGTGCCAGCAGCTTGACGGGGGGCTACGAGCAGTACTTC

abundance: once
v_gene: TRBV7-2
d_gene: TRBD1
j_gene: TRBJ2-7
CDR3aa: CASSPGQLYEQYF
CDR3nt: TGTGCCAGCAGCCCGGGACAGCTCTACGAGCAGTACTTC

abundance: NA
v_gene: TRBV6-5
d_gene: TRBD1
j_gene: TRBJ2-7
CDR3aa: CASSPGGPYEQYF
CDR3nt: TGTGCCAGCAGTCCAGGGGGCCCCTACGAGCAGTACTTC

abundance: NA
v_gene: TRBV11-2
d_gene: NA
j_gene: TRBJ1-2
CDR3aa: CASSLAPNSYGYTF
CDR3nt: TGTGCCAGCAGCTTAGCCCCTAACTCCTATGGCTACACCTTC

abundance: NA
v_gene: TRBV15
d_gene: NA
j_gene: TRBJ1-3
CDR3aa: CATSRVGLSGNTIYF
CDR3nt: TGTGCCACCAGCAGAGTGGGACTCTCTGGAAACACCATATATTTT

abundance: NA
v_gene: TRBV5-4
d_gene: NA
j_gene: TRBJ2-4
CDR3aa: CASSLGPREDIQYF
CDR3nt: TGTGCCAGCAGCTTGGGACCAAGGGAGGACATTCAGTACTTC